This TCR beta chain is drawn from a study of T cell repertoires in cytomegalovirus infection (dated by TCRdb to between 2019 and 2020). Regarding the complete study: Alongside well-studied HLA-B-restricted epitopes, the peptide stimulations were aimed at recently identified HLA-C-restricted CMV epitopes, whose presentation resists viral immunomodulation. Because public TCR beta signatures pointed to carriage of CMV infection together with the matching HLA type, the HLA type of each donor mattered for the analysis. General conclusions and limits of the study: The ex vivo response was dominated by HLA-C-restricted CMV-specific TCR beta clonotypes, and the single most frequent clonotype in two of eight donors was supplied by these HLA-C-restricted clonotypes. Carriers of CMV infection plus the relevant HLA type were discriminated by the cumulative frequency of public TCR beta family members in the study cohort and in an independent 352-donor cohort.

Deletion took 5 bases off V and 5 bases off J, with a span of 6 bases between the germline ends. CDR1 LNHDA and CDR2 SQIVND were looked up in the germline V gene (reference sequence). CDR3 length: 12 amino acids, cysteine to phenylalanine. Kept here is only the CDR3 DNA, which spans 36 bases and is read in frame from base 1. This clonotype turned up a few times. It has no known antigen specificity. Base qualities are not provided; no much larger clone lies one nucleotide away. The sample's treatment or condition label, decoded: in vitro stimulation with specific CMV peptide epitopes to enrich CMV-specific T cells. Instrument used: Illumina HiSeq 1500. TCRdb ran its own pipeline on the public reads, namely fastp trimming at Q25 and MiXCR clone calling, and kept in-frame beta chains. Rows are combined by CDR3 protein, so each entry shows the most common genes and DNA. This sample lists about half a million distinct CDR3 sequences; 30% to 40% were detected once. Jointly, the top ten make up 15% to 20% of the sample.

Source: cultured PBMCs, taken from culture after CMV antigen stimulation. In this chain, TRBV19 is recombined with TRBJ2-2, with the D gene not confidently named. This receptor was taken from a human donor in good health (CMV status not recorded). Some clones in this sample may be carry-over from other donors' samples. The DNA is as follows: TGTGCCAGTAGTCTCAGGACCGGGGAGCTGTTTTTT. It codes for CASSLRTGELFF.